These 23 T cell receptor beta chains originate from one sample sequenced in a study of Ad26.COV2.S vaccination and SARS-CoV-2 variants. The assay was immunoSEQ multiplex PCR, and TCRdb's table has in-frame clones only and misses some. The sample contains 300,000 to 400,000 clones, around 84% of which appear only once. Treatment noted: roughly 18 received Ad26.COV2.S at low or high dose, single or two shots; 5 received placebo; per-sample allocation not given. Collection of samples fell on day 63 after the first vaccine or placebo injection. The specimen was peripheral blood, collected in a trial of Ad26.COV2.S vaccine versus placebo. All receptors come from a person between 18 and 60 years old who received the Ad26.COV2.S COVID-19 vaccine or a placebo.

The chain has TRBV3-1 (or the pseudogene TRBV3-2) and TRBJ2-5, with TRBD2 matching 9 bases. V gave up 4 bases and J gave up 5 bases; unmatched junction bases: 8. Germline loops: CDR1 LGHDT, CDR2 YNNKEL (reference sequence). The CDR3 is 15 residues long. CDR3 sequence (DNA): TGTGCCAGCAGCCTCCGGACTAGCGCCCGTGAGACCCAGTACTTC. It yields the protein CASSLRTSARETQYF.

The chain has TRBV9 and TRBJ2-2, with D possibly being TRBD2 (6 bases). V was pared by 4 bases and J by 0 bases, with 13 bases between. Germline V CDR1 and CDR2: SGDLS, YYNGEE. This CDR3 spans 16 amino acids. The CDR3 loop is CASSSSGRPNTGELFF. The CDR3 coding sequence is TGTGCCAGCAGCTCTTCAGGGAGGCCGAACACCGGGGAGCTGTTTTTT.

This chain links TRBV6-5 with TRBJ2-7, with 8 positions matching TRBD2. V lost 7 bases and J lost 2; bases outside the gene matches: 10. Germline V gives CDR1 MNHEY, CDR2 SVGAGI. The CDR3 length is 15 residues. CDR3 nucleotides: TGTGCCAGCACTCCGCGGGGGGTATACGCCTACGAGCAGTACTTC. Its protein is CASTPRGVYAYEQYF.

The rearrangement links TRBV5-4 to TRBJ2-1; no definite D call. Germline-derived CDR1 and CDR2 are SGHNT and YYREEE (reference sequence). Deletions cut 2 bases from V and 6 bases from J, with 3 bases between. This CDR3 has 11 residues. The CDR3 loop is CASSFTNEQFF. The CDR3 bases are TGTGCCAGCAGCTTTACCAATGAGCAGTTCTTC. Together with reference TRBV5-4 and TRBJ2-1, the CDR3 gives the full variable domain: ETGVTQSPTHLIKTRGQQVTLRCSSQSGHNTVSWYQQALGQGPQFIFQYYREEENGRGNFPPRFSGLQFPNYSSELNVNALELDDSALYLCASSFTNEQFFGPGTRLTVL.

This chain links TRBV15 with TRBJ2-2; maybe TRBD1 (7 bases). CDR1 LNHNV and CDR2 YYDKDF come from the germline V gene (reference sequence). The V and J ends lost 7 bases and 4 bases respectively, with 16 bases between them. This CDR3 has 15 amino acids. The CDR3, as DNA: TGTGCCACCACGAAGGCAGGGGGGACCACCGGGGAGCTGTTTTTT. Amino acid sequence: CATTKAGGTTGELFF.

This clone was counted a single time. The CDR3 DNA reads as TGCGCCAGCAGCACCACTTTAGCGGGAGGGTACAATGAGCAGTTCTTC. Translation: CASSTTLAGGYNEQFF. This chain uses TRBV5-1 with TRBJ2-1; 11 nucleotides agree with TRBD2. Germline CDR1 SGHRS, CDR2 YFSETQ. The CDR3 is made up of 16 amino acids. V gave up 4 bases and J gave up 4 bases; unmatched junction bases: 7.

The rearrangement uses TRBV9 and TRBJ2-1; D possibly corresponds to TRBD1 (6 bases). The CDR3 consists of 17 residues. The V gene's germline CDR1 is SGDLS and CDR2 YYNGEE. V was trimmed by 0 bases and J by 2 bases, leaving 15 bases between them. CDR3 in amino acids: CASSVADSYDPYNEQFF. CDR3 nucleotides: TGTGCCAGCAGCGTAGCGGACAGCTATGACCCCTACAATGAGCAGTTCTTC.

This clone has only a few counts. The chain employs TRBV5-6 and TRBJ2-5; TRBD2 aligns across 9 bases. In germline, CDR1 is SGHDT, CDR2 YYEEEE. J lost 6 bases, V lost 4 bases, and 13 bases had no gene match. The CDR3 runs to 16 residues. The CDR3 is CASSRPNAGGRKTQYF. DNA for the CDR3: TGTGCCAGCAGCCGCCCTAATGCGGGAGGGAGGAAGACCCAGTACTTC. Filled out from reference TRBV5-6 and TRBJ2-5, the complete variable domain reads DAGVTQSPTHLIKTRGQQVTLRCSPKSGHDTVSWYQQALGQGPQFIFQYYEEEERQRGNFPDRFSGHQFPNYSSELNVNALLLGDSALYLCASSRPNAGGRKTQYFGPGTRLLVL.

The chain has TRBV3-1 (or the pseudogene TRBV3-2) and TRBJ2-2; TRBD1 is a possible D gene (6 bases). With 3 bases removed from V and 0 bases from J, the gap between germline ends came to 20 bases. The CDR3 covers 19 residues. Germline V gives CDR1 LGHDT, CDR2 YNNKEL (reference sequence). This CDR3 reads CASSQGALGEGTNTGELFF. The CDR3 region has the DNA TGTGCCAGCAGCCAGGGGGCTCTGGGCGAGGGGACGAACACCGGGGAGCTGTTTTTT.

The chain recombines TRBV5-1 with TRBJ2-7; TRBD2 matches 8 bases. J gave up 7 bases and V 3 bases, and 12 bases lay outside the gene matches. CDR1 is SGHRS and CDR2 is YFSETQ in the germline V gene. This CDR3 contains 15 residues. In DNA, the CDR3 is TGCGCCAGCAGCTCAGGGACTAGTAGTACTAGGGAGCAGTACTTC. Translated, it gives CASSSGTSSTREQYF.

The J gene is TRBJ2-1, the V gene TRBV19, with 10 nucleotides matching TRBD1. Germline V gene data show CDR1 as LNHDA and CDR2 as SQIVND (reference sequence). V lost 1 base and J lost 4; bases outside the gene matches: 7. CDR3 length equals 17 residues. As DNA, the CDR3 is TGTGCCAGTAGTATAGCTCTGACAGGGGGCACTTACAATGAGCAGTTCTTC. It is translated as CASSIALTGGTYNEQFF.

This clone has more than one count but fewer than ten. The chain has TRBV28 and TRBJ2-1; the D is unclear. CDR1 and CDR2 from the germline V gene are MDHEN and SYDVKM. Trimming took off 3 bases at V and 0 bases at J, with 12 bases between the two ends. The CDR3 has 16 amino acids. CDR3 sequence: CASSFRRLGSYNEQFF. Here the CDR3 DNA reads TGTGCCAGCAGTTTCCGACGACTGGGCTCCTACAATGAGCAGTTCTTC.

The rearrangement uses TRBV4-3 and TRBJ2-7, with 7 bases identical to TRBD1. In germline, CDR1 is LGHNA, CDR2 YSLEER. V lost 0 bases, J lost 0 bases, and 8 bases stayed unmatched. The CDR3 has 17 residues. Here the CDR3 DNA reads TGCGCCAGCAGCCAAGATTGGAGGACAGGAGGCTCCTACGAGCAGTACTTC. It codes for CASSQDWRTGGSYEQYF.

J is TRBJ2-1 and V is TRBV19, with 7 bases aligning to TRBD2. The CDR3 contains 14 residues. Germline V gene lookup returns CDR1 LNHDA and CDR2 SQIVND (reference sequence). The V gene end was trimmed by 8 bases and the J gene end by 1 base; junction bases not matched to a gene: 5. The CDR3 bases are TGTGCCAGTGAGCGGGGTCGGTCCTACAATGAGCAGTTCTTC. Encoded protein: CASERGRSYNEQFF.

The genes are TRBV19 and TRBJ2-1; 10 nucleotides line up with TRBD2. The CDR3 has 17 amino acids. Germline CDR1 reads LNHDA; CDR2 reads SQIVND (reference sequence). V trimming: 4 bases; J trimming: 0 bases; junction bases outside the gene matches: 6. In DNA, the CDR3 is TGTGCCAGTAGTAGCAAGCTAGCGGGAGTCTCCTACAATGAGCAGTTCTTC. It translates to CASSSKLAGVSYNEQFF.

The genes are TRBV11-2 and TRBJ2-1, with 8 positions matching TRBD2. This CDR3 has 16 amino acids. V trimming: 5 bases; J trimming: 12 bases; junction bases outside the gene matches: 18. The germline V gene encodes CDR1 SGHAT and CDR2 FQNNGV. In nucleotides, the CDR3 is TGTGCCAGCAGCCCCAGCGTGGGCGGGGGGTTTAGAGTGCAGTTCTTC. This gives the protein CASSPSVGGGFRVQFF.

The rearrangement uses TRBV7-9 and TRBJ2-7; D may be TRBD2 (7 bases). The CDR3 runs 14 residues. Germline values: CDR1 SEHNR, CDR2 FQNEAQ (reference sequence). Between the trimmed V and J ends, which lost 1 base and 3 bases, there was a span of 10 bases. The CDR3 nucleotides read TGTGCCAGCAGCTTAGGGGGAGGGGGCTACGAGCAGTACTTC. Its protein is CASSLGGGGYEQYF.

This clone was counted a few times. The chain carries TRBV15 and TRBJ2-5; TRBD1 is a possible D gene (5 bases). The CDR3 is 15 amino acids. V lost 6 bases and J lost 5, with 19 bases in between. From germline, CDR1 is LNHNV and CDR2 YYDKDF (reference sequence). In DNA form, the CDR3 reads TGTGCCACCAGATACACAGGCTACCAAGGGGAGACCCAGTACTTC. Translating it yields CATRYTGYQGETQYF.

This clone is medium-sized (0.01 to 0.1%) in the sample. The genes are TRBV7-2 and TRBJ1-5, with TRBD1 as a possible D gene (6 bases). From germline, CDR1 is SGHTA and CDR2 FQGNSA. The CDR3 is 16 amino acids. V was shortened by 1 base and J by 4 bases, with 14 bases between the two germline ends. The CDR3 DNA is TGTGCCAGCAGCTTAGAAGGGGGGAATATGAATCAGCCCCAGCATTTT. Amino acids: CASSLEGGNMNQPQHF.

A single count supports this clone. This chain links TRBV19 with TRBJ2-7; tentative D call: TRBD1 (5 bases). This CDR3 has 15 amino acids. Germline CDR1 reads LNHDA; CDR2 reads SQIVND (reference sequence). V was pared by 6 bases and J by 0 bases, with 15 bases between. The CDR3, as DNA: TGTGCCAGTAGCTCATCCGACAGATACTCCTACGAGCAGTACTTC. Translating it yields CASSSSDRYSYEQYF. Together with reference TRBV19 and TRBJ2-7, the CDR3 gives the full variable domain: DGGITQSPKYLFRKEGQNVTLSCEQNLNHDAMYWYRQDPGQGLRLIYYSQIVNDFQKGDIAEGYSVSREKKESFPLTVTSAQKNPTAFYLCASSSSDRYSYEQYFGPGTRLTVT.

The chain joins TRBV19 to TRBJ2-7; the D gene is possibly TRBD1 (5 bases). Germline V gene data show CDR1 as LNHDA and CDR2 as SQIVND (reference sequence). Trimming took off 6 bases at V and 5 bases at J, with 8 bases between the two ends. This CDR3 is built from 11 residues. In DNA, the CDR3 is TGTGCCAGTAGCACAGGACACGAGCAGTACTTC. It is translated as CASSTGHEQYF.

This rearrangement joins TRBV7-7 to TRBJ2-1, with a possible D match to TRBD1 (5 bases). The V end was cut by 1 base, the J end by 13 bases, with 14 bases between. Germline V gene data show CDR1 as SSHAT and CDR2 as FNYEAQ (reference sequence). The CDR3 length is 13 residues. The CDR3 nucleotides are TGTGCCAGCAGCTTAGACTCAGGGTCAAGCCAGTTCTTC. This sequence encodes CASSLDSGSSQFF.

This chain uses TRBV4-1 with TRBJ2-7; no clear D. Germline V lookup: CDR1 MGHRA, CDR2 YSYEKL. CDR3 length equals 13 residues. V was cut by 0 bases and J by 2 bases, with 5 bases left in between. DNA of the CDR3: TGCGCCAGCAGCCAAGAAAACACCTACGAGCAGTACTTC. Translation: CASSQENTYEQYF.